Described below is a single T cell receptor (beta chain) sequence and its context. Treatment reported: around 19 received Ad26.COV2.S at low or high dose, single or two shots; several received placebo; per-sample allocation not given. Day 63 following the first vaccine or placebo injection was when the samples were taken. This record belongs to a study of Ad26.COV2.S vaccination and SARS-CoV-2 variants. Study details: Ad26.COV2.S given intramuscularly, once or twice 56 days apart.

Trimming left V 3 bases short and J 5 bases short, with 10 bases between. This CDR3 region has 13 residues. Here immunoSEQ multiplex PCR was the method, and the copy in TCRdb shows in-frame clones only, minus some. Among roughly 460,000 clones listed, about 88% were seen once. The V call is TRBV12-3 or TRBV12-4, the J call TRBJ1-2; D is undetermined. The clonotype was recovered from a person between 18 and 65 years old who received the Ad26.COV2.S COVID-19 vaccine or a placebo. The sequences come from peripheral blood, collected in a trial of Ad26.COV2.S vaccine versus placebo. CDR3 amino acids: CASSFTADYGYTF. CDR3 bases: TGTGCCAGCAGTTTCACGGCGGATTATGGCTACACCTTC.